This TCR beta chain was obtained from a study of early T cells in non-severe SARS-CoV-2 infection (dated by TCRdb to 2020 to 2022). Study-wide context: Because TCR sequencing was done on bulk RNA from unsorted whole blood, the alpha and beta chains could not be paired. General conclusions and limits of the study: VDJdb matching was skewed toward anti-spike CD8 responses, so virus-specific expansions were likely underestimated and private and CD4 specificities were missed.

Unmatched junction bases come to 5, with V trimmed by 5 bases and J by 10 bases. Including the terminal cysteine and phenylalanine, the CDR3 comprises 11 residues. Only the CDR3 region is kept as DNA, spanning 33 bases read in frame from base 1. Sequences MDHEN (CDR1) and SYDVKM (CDR2) are obtained from the germline V gene. Comments on this clonotype: What antigen it recognizes has not been identified. No much larger clone is present one base from it, and per-base qualities are unavailable.

A case-control design nested within a healthcare worker cohort in London, UK, was used, with weekly nasopharyngeal swab PCR tests and blood sampling performed. Between 23 and 31 March 2020, the week of the UK lockdown, healthcare workers were enrolled and then followed up weekly for as long as 16 weeks. Library preparation used 5' RACE. For sequencing, a NextSeq 500 was employed. In the TCR library protocol, unique molecular identifiers were attached to individual cDNA molecules to correct for PCR bias and sequencing error. TCR alpha and beta chains were both sequenced, and the abundances of alpha and beta sequences in each sample were closely correlated with each other. In the authors' own workflow: Decombinator V4 was used to annotate TCR sequences for V gene, J gene and CDR3. Expanded TCRs were defined as changing significantly between any two time points under a Poisson model with p below 0.0001. TCR abundances were normalised to the total number of TCRs sequenced per sample and were expressed as counts per million. TRAV1-2 paired with TRAJ12, TRAJ20 or TRAJ33 defined MAIT TCRs, while TRAV10 paired with TRAJ18 defined iNKT TCRs. A search of VDJdb, accessed on 1 November 2021, was run for TCRs annotated to CMV, EBV and SARS-CoV-2, with TCRs annotated for multiple antigens excluded. Starting from the raw public reads, TCRdb applied fastp trimming at Q25, assembled clones with MiXCR and retained in-frame beta chains. A single entry per CDR3 protein holds the most common genes and DNA from its merged rows. For this entry, the V and J calls and clone size follow TCRdb and not the study's own pipeline. The sample has over 45,000 distinct CDR3 sequences on record, roughly 15% of them singletons. The ten largest clones capture roughly 4% of the sample.

The input for sequencing was whole blood, taken at baseline. The V and J genes are TRBV28 and TRBJ2-7, with 7 bases matching TRBD2. This sequence was found in an adult who was a healthcare worker with PCR-confirmed SARS-CoV-2 infection or an uninfected control (not recorded which). For the CDR3, the sequence is CASSPAGAQYF. The DNA sequence reads TGTGCCAGCAGTCCCGCGGGAGCCCAGTACTTC.